This TCR beta chain was captured by sequencing in a study of blood T cell repertoires in COVID-19. Assay used: immunoSEQ multiplex PCR; TCRdb lists only in-frame clones, some missing. The table has approximately 180,000 clones, roughly 80% seen once. This clone occurred a few times. Germline loops: CDR1 MDHEN, CDR2 SYDVKM. Trimming took 11 bases from V and 4 from J, leaving 18 bases between them. The length of the CDR3 is 13 residues. The source is a woman of 80 years or more with COVID-19, enrolled during active disease. Sequencing was performed on peripheral blood. V and J are TRBV28 and TRBJ2-7; TRBD1 is a possible D gene (7 bases). The DNA of the CDR3 is TGTGCCGTCCAGGGGGACTCAAGGTACGAGCAGTACTTC. Its translation: CAVQGDSRYEQYF.